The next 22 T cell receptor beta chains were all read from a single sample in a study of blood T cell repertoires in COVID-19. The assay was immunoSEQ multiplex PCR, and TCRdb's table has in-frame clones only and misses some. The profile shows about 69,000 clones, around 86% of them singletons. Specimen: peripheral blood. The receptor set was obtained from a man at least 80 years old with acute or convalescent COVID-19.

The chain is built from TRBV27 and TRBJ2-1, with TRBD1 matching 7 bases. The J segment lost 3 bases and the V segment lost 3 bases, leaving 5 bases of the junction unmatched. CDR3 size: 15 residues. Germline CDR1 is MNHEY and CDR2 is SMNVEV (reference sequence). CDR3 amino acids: CASSFVRGIYNEQFF. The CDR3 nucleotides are TGTGCCAGCAGTTTTGTCAGGGGGATCTACAATGAGCAGTTCTTC.

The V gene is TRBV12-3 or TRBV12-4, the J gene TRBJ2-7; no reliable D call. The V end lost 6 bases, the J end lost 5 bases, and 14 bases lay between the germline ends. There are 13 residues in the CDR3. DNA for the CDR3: TGTGCCAGCAGCACCAGTCCGGAGAACGAGCAGTACTTC. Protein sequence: CASSTSPENEQYF.

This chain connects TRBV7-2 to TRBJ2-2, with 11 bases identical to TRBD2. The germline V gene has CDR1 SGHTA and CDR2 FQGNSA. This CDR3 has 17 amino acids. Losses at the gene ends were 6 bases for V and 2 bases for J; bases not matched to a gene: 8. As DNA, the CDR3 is TGTGCCAGCAGTTCCCAAGGACTAGCGGGTAACACCGGGGAGCTGTTTTTT. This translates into CASSSQGLAGNTGELFF.

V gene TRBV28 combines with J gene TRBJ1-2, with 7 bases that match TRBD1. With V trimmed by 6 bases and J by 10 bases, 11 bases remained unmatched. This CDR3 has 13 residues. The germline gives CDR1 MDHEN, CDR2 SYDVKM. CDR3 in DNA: TGTGCCAGCAGCTTAGGGGGCAGTAGAATCTACACCTTC. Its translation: CASSLGGSRIYTF.

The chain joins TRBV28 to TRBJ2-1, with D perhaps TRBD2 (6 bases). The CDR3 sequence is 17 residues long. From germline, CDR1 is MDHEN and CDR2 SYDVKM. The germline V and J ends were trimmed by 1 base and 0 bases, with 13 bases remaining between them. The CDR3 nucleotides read TGTGCCAGCAGTTTATTGGCCCGGGGAGGCTCCTACAATGAGCAGTTCTTC. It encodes CASSLLARGGSYNEQFF.

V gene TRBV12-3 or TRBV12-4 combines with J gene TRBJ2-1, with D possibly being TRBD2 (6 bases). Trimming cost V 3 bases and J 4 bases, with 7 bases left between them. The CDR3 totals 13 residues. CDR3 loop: CASSFGLYNEQFF. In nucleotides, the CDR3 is TGTGCCAGCAGTTTTGGACTATACAATGAGCAGTTCTTC.

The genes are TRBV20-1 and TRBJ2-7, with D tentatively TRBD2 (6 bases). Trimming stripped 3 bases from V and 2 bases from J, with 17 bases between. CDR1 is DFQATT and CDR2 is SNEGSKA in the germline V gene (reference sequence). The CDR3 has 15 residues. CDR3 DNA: TGCAGTGCTAGTCCCGGCGGGGTTTCCACCTACGAGCAGTACTTC. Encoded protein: CSASPGGVSTYEQYF.

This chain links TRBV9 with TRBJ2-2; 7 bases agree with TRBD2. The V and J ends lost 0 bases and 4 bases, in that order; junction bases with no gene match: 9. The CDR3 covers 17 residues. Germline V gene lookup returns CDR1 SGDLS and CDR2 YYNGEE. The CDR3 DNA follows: TGTGCCAGCAGCGTAGGATCGGGGGGTACGGGCACCGGGGAGCTGTTTTTT. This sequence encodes CASSVGSGGTGTGELFF.

The CDR3 DNA is TGTGCCAGCAGGTTGGATCGCGGGGGAAACTATGGCTACACCTTC. It is translated as CASRLDRGGNYGYTF. The chain is built from TRBV7-2 and TRBJ1-2, with D perhaps matching TRBD1 (5 bases). The CDR3 consists of 15 residues. Trimming shortened V by 6 bases and J by 2 bases, and 16 bases separated the two germline ends. CDR1 and CDR2 (germline): SGHTA, FQGNSA.

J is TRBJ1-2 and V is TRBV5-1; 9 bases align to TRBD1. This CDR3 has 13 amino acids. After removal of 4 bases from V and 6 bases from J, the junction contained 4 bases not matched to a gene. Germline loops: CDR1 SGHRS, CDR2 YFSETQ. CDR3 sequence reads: CASSRTGEDGYTF. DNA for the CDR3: TGCGCCAGCAGCCGGACAGGGGAGGATGGCTACACCTTC.

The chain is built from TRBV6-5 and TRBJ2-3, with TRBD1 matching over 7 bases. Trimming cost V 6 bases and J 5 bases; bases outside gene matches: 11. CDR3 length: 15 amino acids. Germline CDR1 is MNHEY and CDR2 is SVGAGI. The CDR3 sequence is CASRMGAGGVDTQYF. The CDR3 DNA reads TGTGCCAGCAGGATGGGCGCAGGGGGTGTAGATACGCAGTATTTT.

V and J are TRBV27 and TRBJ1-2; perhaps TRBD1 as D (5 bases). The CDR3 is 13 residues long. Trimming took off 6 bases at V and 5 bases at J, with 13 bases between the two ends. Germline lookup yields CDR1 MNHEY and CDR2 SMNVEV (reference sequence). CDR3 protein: CASSPAGPYGYTF. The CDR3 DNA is TGTGCCAGCAGCCCGGCAGGGCCATATGGCTACACCTTC.

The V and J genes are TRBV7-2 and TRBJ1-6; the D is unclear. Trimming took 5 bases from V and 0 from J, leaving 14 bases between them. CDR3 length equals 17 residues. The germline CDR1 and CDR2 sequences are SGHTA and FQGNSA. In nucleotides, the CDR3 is TGTGCCAGCAGCCGCGACTTCCAGAGCTCCTATAATTCACCCCTCCACTTT. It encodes CASSRDFQSSYNSPLHF.

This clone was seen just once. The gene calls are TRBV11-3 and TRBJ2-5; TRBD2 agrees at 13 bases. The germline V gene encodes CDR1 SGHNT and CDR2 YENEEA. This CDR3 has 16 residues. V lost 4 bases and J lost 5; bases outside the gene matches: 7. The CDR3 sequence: CASSSRTSGSIETQYF. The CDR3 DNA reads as TGTGCCAGCAGCTCTAGGACTAGCGGGAGTATCGAGACCCAGTACTTC.

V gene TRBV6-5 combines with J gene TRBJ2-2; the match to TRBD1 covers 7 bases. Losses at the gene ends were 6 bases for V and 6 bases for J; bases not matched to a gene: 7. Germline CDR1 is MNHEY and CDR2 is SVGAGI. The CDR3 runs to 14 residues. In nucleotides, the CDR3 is TGTGCCAGCAGCGCGACAGGGCCGGCCGGGGAGCTGTTTTTT. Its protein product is CASSATGPAGELFF.

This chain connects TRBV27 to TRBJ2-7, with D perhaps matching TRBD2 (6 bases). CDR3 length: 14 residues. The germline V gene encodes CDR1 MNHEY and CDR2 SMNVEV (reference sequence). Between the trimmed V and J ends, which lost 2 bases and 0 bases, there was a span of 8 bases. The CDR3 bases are TGTGCCAGCAGTTTAGGCGGGACCTCCTACGAGCAGTACTTC. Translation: CASSLGGTSYEQYF.

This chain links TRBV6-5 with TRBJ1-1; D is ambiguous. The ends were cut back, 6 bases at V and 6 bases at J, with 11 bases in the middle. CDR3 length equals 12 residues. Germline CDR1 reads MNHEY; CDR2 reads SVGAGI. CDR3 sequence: CASRSPPAEAFF. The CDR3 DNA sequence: TGTGCCAGCAGGTCCCCTCCCGCTGAAGCTTTCTTT.

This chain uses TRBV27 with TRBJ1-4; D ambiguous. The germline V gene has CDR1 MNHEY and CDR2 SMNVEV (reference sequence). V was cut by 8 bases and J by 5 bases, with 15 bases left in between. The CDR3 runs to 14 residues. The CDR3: CASSNSYLNEKLFF. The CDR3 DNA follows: TGTGCCAGCTCAAACTCATACTTGAATGAAAAACTGTTTTTT.

The CDR3 bases are TGCGCCAGCAGGGCCCCCGAATCGAGCGGAAGAAAAAAGCAGTACTTC. Translating it yields CASRAPESSGRKKQYF. The chain combines TRBV10-2 with TRBJ2-7, with D perhaps matching TRBD2 (5 bases). Germline values: CDR1 WSHSY, CDR2 SAAADI. V lost 6 bases, J lost 8 bases, and 26 bases lay in between. This CDR3 is built from 16 residues.

CDR3 nucleotide sequence: TGTGCCAGCTCAGCGACAGCCGCTCAGCCCCAGCATTTT. As protein: CASSATAAQPQHF. This rearrangement joins TRBV18 to TRBJ1-5, with a tentative D call TRBD1 (5 bases). There are 13 residues in the CDR3. The V gene's germline CDR1 is KGHSH and CDR2 LQKENI. With 5 bases removed from V and 6 bases from J, the gap between germline ends came to 11 bases.

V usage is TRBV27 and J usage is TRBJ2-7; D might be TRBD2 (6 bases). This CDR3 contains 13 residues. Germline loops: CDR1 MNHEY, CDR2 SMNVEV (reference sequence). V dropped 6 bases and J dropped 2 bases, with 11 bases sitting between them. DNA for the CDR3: TGTGCCAGCAGCTGGCGGGATACCTACGAGCAGTACTTC. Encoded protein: CASSWRDTYEQYF.

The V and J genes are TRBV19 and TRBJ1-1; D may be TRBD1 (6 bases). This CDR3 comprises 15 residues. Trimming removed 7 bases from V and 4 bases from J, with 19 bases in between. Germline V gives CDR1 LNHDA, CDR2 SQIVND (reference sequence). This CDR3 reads CASTRGAKQATEAFF. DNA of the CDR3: TGTGCCAGTACCAGGGGCGCCAAACAGGCCACTGAAGCTTTCTTT.